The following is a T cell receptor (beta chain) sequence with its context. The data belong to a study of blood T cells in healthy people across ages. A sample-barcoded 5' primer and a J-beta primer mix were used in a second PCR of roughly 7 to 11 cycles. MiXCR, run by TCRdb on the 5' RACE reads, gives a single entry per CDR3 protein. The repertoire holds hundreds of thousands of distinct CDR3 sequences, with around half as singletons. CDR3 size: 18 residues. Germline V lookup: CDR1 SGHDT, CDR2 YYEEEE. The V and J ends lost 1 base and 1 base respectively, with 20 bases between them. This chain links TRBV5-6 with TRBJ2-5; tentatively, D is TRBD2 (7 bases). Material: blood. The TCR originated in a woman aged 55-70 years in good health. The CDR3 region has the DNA TGTGCCAGCAGCTTGAGGGGTGCGGGGGCAGCCTTCCAAGAGACCCAGTACTTC. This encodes CASSLRGAGAAFQETQYF.